The 29 T cell receptor beta chains in this list originate from one sample, sequenced in a study of CD4 T cells in relation to SARS-CoV-2 and coronaviruses. Their recognized antigens are unknown. TCRdb keeps only in-frame clones here, not all; method: immunoSEQ multiplex PCR. The profile shows some 21,000 clones, roughly 82% of them singletons. CD4+ T cells from unexposed donors were obtained before the COVID-19 pandemic (2011-2018). The cells were cultured for roughly 11 days before CD4+ T cells were isolated. Material: CD4+ T cells from PBMCs, cultured in vitro. These receptors were taken from a human donor in good health.

The rearrangement uses TRBV6-1 and TRBJ2-3, with 8 bases identical to TRBD2. Germline CDR1 MNHNS, CDR2 SASEGT. The CDR3 runs to 17 residues. Germline trimming cut 0 bases from V and 7 bases from J; bases unmatched to any gene: 12. The DNA for the CDR3 is TGTGCCAGCAGTGAAGCTACTAGCGGAAGACTTATAAATACGCAGTATTTT. This codes for CASSEATSGRLINTQYF.

The CDR3 is CASRLDRGPSGSPLHF. Written as DNA, the CDR3 is TGTGCCAGCAGGCTAGACAGGGGGCCATCAGGATCACCCCTCCACTTT. V usage is TRBV13 and J usage is TRBJ1-6, with TRBD1 matching 10 bases. V trimming: 6 bases; J trimming: 10 bases; junction bases outside the gene matches: 12. Germline V CDR1 and CDR2: PRHDT, FYEKMQ (reference sequence). CDR3 length: 16 amino acids.

This clone showed up just a few times. The chain carries TRBV11-3 and TRBJ1-1; tentatively, D is TRBD1 (5 bases). The germline V gene has CDR1 SGHNT and CDR2 YENEEA. The CDR3 is made up of 13 amino acids. V lost 7 bases, J lost 1 base, and 10 bases lay in between. CDR3 residues: CASKGRQNTEAFF. Written as DNA, the CDR3 is TGTGCCAGCAAGGGACGGCAGAACACTGAAGCTTTCTTT.

CDR3 DNA sequence: TGTGCCAGCAGGGGGCCAGGTGCTAACTATGGCTACACCTTC. Amino acids: CASRGPGANYGYTF. The gene calls are TRBV6-5 and TRBJ1-2; D may be TRBD1 (5 bases). Looked up from germline, CDR1 is MNHEY and CDR2 is SVGAGI. The CDR3 is 14 residues long. V was pared by 6 bases and J by 0 bases, with 11 bases between.

The chain couples TRBV10-3 to TRBJ2-7, with a tentative D call TRBD2 (6 bases). Trimming stripped 0 bases from V and 2 bases from J, with 11 bases between. The CDR3 runs to 15 residues. Germline lookup yields CDR1 ENHRY and CDR2 SYGVKD. The CDR3 DNA reads as TGTGCCATCAGTGAGTCGCTAGCGACTACCTACGAGCAGTACTTC. Encoded protein: CAISESLATTYEQYF.

The V gene is TRBV6-2 or TRBV6-3, the J gene TRBJ2-7; a weak D match, TRBD2 (6 bases). Germline lookup yields CDR1 MNHEY and CDR2 SVGEGT. The CDR3 consists of 18 residues. The ends were cut back, 0 bases at V and 0 bases at J, with 18 bases in the middle. DNA of the CDR3: TGTGCCAGCAGTTACTCGATAGGTGGTGCGGGGCCCTCCTACGAGCAGTACTTC. Translating gives CASSYSIGGAGPSYEQYF.

This clone was seen more than once but under ten times. The chain joins TRBV5-1 to TRBJ2-7; TRBD1 is a possible D gene (6 bases). CDR1 and CDR2 from the germline V gene are SGHRS and YFSETQ. The CDR3 runs to 14 residues. The V gene lost 4 bases and the J gene lost 0 bases, with 11 bases spanning the gap. CDR3 in DNA: TGCGCCAGCAGCCGTGACAGGCTCTCCTACGAGCAGTACTTC. This sequence encodes CASSRDRLSYEQYF.

This chain joins TRBV19 and TRBJ2-2, with D possibly TRBD2 on 6 matching bases. Germline V lookup: CDR1 LNHDA, CDR2 SQIVND (reference sequence). The CDR3 length is 14 residues. V shed 8 bases and J shed 3 bases, with 13 bases lying between them. This CDR3 is CASRLGSHTGELFF. The CDR3 nucleotides are TGTGCCAGTCGCCTCGGGAGCCACACCGGGGAGCTGTTTTTT. The complete variable domain, with remaining parts taken from reference TRBV19 and TRBJ2-2, reads DGGITQSPKYLFRKEGQNVTLSCEQNLNHDAMYWYRQDPGQGLRLIYYSQIVNDFQKGDIAEGYSVSREKKESFPLTVTSAQKNPTAFYLCASRLGSHTGELFFGEGSRLTVL.

The genes are TRBV19 and TRBJ2-1; 10 bases are a match to TRBD2. The CDR3 is made up of 15 amino acids. Losses at the gene ends were 6 bases for V and 6 bases for J; bases not matched to a gene: 8. Per the germline V gene, CDR1 is LNHDA and CDR2 is SQIVND (reference sequence). The CDR3 loop reads CASRSPGTSVNEQFF. In nucleotides, the CDR3 is TGTGCCAGTAGGAGCCCCGGGACTAGCGTCAATGAGCAGTTCTTC.

This clone was recorded once. V is TRBV11-3 and J is TRBJ2-5; TRBD1 matches at 8 bases. CDR3 size: 14 residues. The germline V gene encodes CDR1 SGHNT and CDR2 YENEEA. The V segment lost 5 bases and the J segment 7 bases; nucleotides outside the gene matches: 9. CDR3 sequence (DNA): TGTGCCAGCAGCCCTGGACAGGGAAAAGGGACCCAGTACTTC. Translation: CASSPGQGKGTQYF.

V gene TRBV2 combines with J gene TRBJ2-2; no reliable D call. CDR3 size: 15 residues. V was cut by 2 bases and J by 4 bases, with 11 bases left in between. From germline, CDR1 is SNHLY and CDR2 FYNNEI. In DNA, the CDR3 is TGTGCCAGCAGTGAATTAGGTCAGCTCACCGGGGAGCTGTTTTTT. It translates to CASSELGQLTGELFF.

The V call is TRBV5-6, the J call TRBJ2-3, with 9 bases aligning to TRBD2. CDR1 is SGHDT and CDR2 is YYEEEE in the germline V gene. With 3 bases clipped from V and 2 bases from J, the junction kept 7 bases outside the gene matches. The CDR3 is made up of 16 amino acids. CDR3 nucleotides: TGTGCCAGCAGCTCCGCTAGCGGGGCCCACACAGATACGCAGTATTTT. It codes for CASSSASGAHTDTQYF.

This sequence joins TRBV19 and TRBJ2-7; D is possibly TRBD1 (6 bases). Deletions cut 5 bases from V and 0 bases from J, with 14 bases between. The CDR3 is made up of 15 amino acids. Germline lookup yields CDR1 LNHDA and CDR2 SQIVND (reference sequence). As DNA, the CDR3 is TGTGCCAGTAGTTCGCGGACAGCCAGCTCCTACGAGCAGTACTTC. Protein sequence: CASSSRTASSYEQYF.

CDR3 protein: CASSTSQGSLGEPQHF. The CDR3 nucleotides are TGTGCCAGCAGCACTTCACAGGGGTCCCTGGGTGAGCCCCAGCATTTT. This chain links TRBV7-8 with TRBJ1-5, with 7 bases aligning to TRBD1. The CDR3 consists of 16 residues. Trimming took 5 bases from V and 8 from J; bases not matched to a gene: 15. Germline lookup yields CDR1 SGHVS and CDR2 FQNEAQ.

The sample holds a few counts of this clone. As DNA, the CDR3 is TGTGCCAGCAGCCCCGTGGGCGTCACTGGGGCCAACGTCCTGACTTTC. It encodes CASSPVGVTGANVLTF. The rearrangement links TRBV6-2 or TRBV6-3 to TRBJ2-6, with unresolved D. CDR3 size: 16 residues. The V gene's germline CDR1 is MNHEY and CDR2 SVGEGT. V was pared by 6 bases and J by 2 bases, with 14 bases between.

The sample holds a few counts of this clone. The genes are TRBV29-1 and TRBJ1-1; tentative D call: TRBD1 (5 bases). CDR1 is SQVTM and CDR2 is ANQGSEA in the germline V gene. V was shortened by 6 bases and J by 9 bases, with 14 bases between the two germline ends. The CDR3 covers 11 residues. The CDR3 protein is CSVDEQVKAFF. The CDR3 DNA reads as TGCAGCGTCGACGAACAGGTGAAAGCTTTCTTT.

This clone was found once. J is TRBJ2-3 and V is TRBV7-3; TRBD2 is a possible D gene (5 bases). V was pared by 5 bases and J by 2 bases, with 17 bases between. The CDR3 length is 16 residues. Germline CDR1 is SGHTA and CDR2 is FQGTGA. The CDR3, as DNA: TGTGCCAGCAGCGTGACTACCAACATTCCCACAGATACGCAGTATTTT. Its translation is CASSVTTNIPTDTQYF.

CDR3 sequence (DNA): TGTGCCAGCAGTTCTGAAGGGGGCGCAAACTATGGCTACACCTTC. This codes for CASSSEGGANYGYTF. The V gene is TRBV6-2 or TRBV6-3, the J gene TRBJ1-2; TRBD1 matches at 7 bases. Unmatched junction bases numbered 7, after V lost 4 bases and J lost 2 bases. The CDR3 sequence is 15 residues long. From germline, CDR1 is MNHEY and CDR2 SVGEGT.

The V and J genes are TRBV2 and TRBJ1-4, with 10 bases matching TRBD1. The germline gives CDR1 SNHLY, CDR2 FYNNEI. V shed 1 base and J 7 bases; nucleotides not matched to a gene: 9. The CDR3 is made up of 17 amino acids. Here the CDR3 reads CASSEGGTGARSEKLFF. In DNA, the CDR3 is TGTGCCAGCAGTGAAGGGGGGACAGGGGCCAGGAGTGAAAAACTGTTTTTT.

The V gene is TRBV5-6, the J gene TRBJ2-5; no reliable D call. Between the trimmed V and J ends, which lost 0 bases and 3 bases, there was a span of 6 bases. This CDR3 has 13 residues. Germline CDR1 SGHDT, CDR2 YYEEEE. For the CDR3, the DNA is TGTGCCAGCAGCTTGGTGGCAGAAGAGACCCAGTACTTC. This codes for CASSLVAEETQYF.

This clone showed up just once. The gene calls are TRBV7-9 and TRBJ2-3; 11 bases are a match to TRBD1. The CDR3 runs 15 residues. In germline, CDR1 is SEHNR, CDR2 FQNEAQ (reference sequence). V trimming: 4 bases; J trimming: 3 bases; junction bases outside the gene matches: 3. The CDR3 spells CASSSRDRGTDTQYF. The DNA of the CDR3 is TGTGCCAGCAGCTCAAGGGACAGGGGGACAGATACGCAGTATTTT.

This clone was observed once. The V and J genes are TRBV5-1 and TRBJ2-2, with D perhaps matching TRBD1 or TRBD2 (6 bases each). From germline, CDR1 is SGHRS and CDR2 YFSETQ. This CDR3 comprises 13 residues. Trimming took 3 bases from V and 7 from J, leaving 10 bases between them. CDR3 in amino acids: CASSSQGGGELFF. The CDR3 bases are TGCGCCAGCAGCTCACAGGGAGGCGGGGAGCTGTTTTTT.

This clone turned up a few times. The J gene is TRBJ1-1, the V gene TRBV5-1, with TRBD1 identical over 7 bases. Germline loops: CDR1 SGHRS, CDR2 YFSETQ. The CDR3 consists of 15 residues. With V trimmed by 4 bases and J by 0 bases, 6 bases remained unmatched. As DNA, the CDR3 is TGCGCCAGCAGCATGACAGGGATCATGAACACTGAAGCTTTCTTT. Its translation is CASSMTGIMNTEAFF.

With respect to this clone: An end of the junction differs from the germline gene, which may be a read error. This chain uses TRBV18 with TRBJ2-7, with D unclear. CDR3 length: 15 amino acids. Germline CDR1 and CDR2: KGHSH and LQKENI. The CDR3 DNA reads as TGTGCCAGCTCACCCGAGTATAGCTCCTCCTCCGAGCAGTACTTC. Its translation: CASSPEYSSSSEQYF.

The V call is TRBV4-1, the J call TRBJ2-7; 9 bases line up with TRBD1. The germline CDR1 and CDR2 sequences are MGHRA and YSYEKL. The CDR3 runs to 16 residues. After removal of 1 base from V and 3 bases from J, the junction contained 7 bases not matched to a gene. This CDR3 is CASSQAPGQGGYEQYF. CDR3 DNA: TGCGCCAGCAGCCAAGCCCCGGGACAGGGCGGCTACGAGCAGTACTTC.

The V and J genes are TRBV6-5 and TRBJ1-1; D remains unclear. Germline lookup yields CDR1 MNHEY and CDR2 SVGAGI. CDR3 size: 15 residues. V was cut by 6 bases and J by 5 bases, with 19 bases left in between. CDR3 DNA sequence: TGTGCCAGCAGACCCCCAGGCCAGGTGGGGACTGAAGCTTTCTTT. This sequence encodes CASRPPGQVGTEAFF.

The sample holds a few counts of this clone. This sequence joins TRBV9 and TRBJ2-1, with D maybe TRBD1 (7 bases). The CDR3 loop spans 14 amino acids. V gave up 4 bases and J gave up 5 bases, with 13 bases separating them. Germline V gene sequence: CDR1 SGDLS, CDR2 YYNGEE. CDR3 in amino acids: CASSSIRGDNEQFF. DNA of the CDR3: TGTGCCAGCAGCTCCATCAGGGGGGACAATGAGCAGTTCTTC.

This chain uses TRBV6-5 with TRBJ2-6, with D hard to call. This CDR3 is built from 14 residues. Germline V lookup: CDR1 MNHEY, CDR2 SVGAGI. V shed 7 bases and J shed 4 bases, with 11 bases lying between them. The CDR3 loop is CASTRVSGANVLTF. The CDR3, as DNA: TGTGCCAGCACCCGGGTATCCGGGGCCAACGTCCTGACTTTC.

This chain connects TRBV2 to TRBJ2-6; no clear D. Germline-derived CDR1 and CDR2 are SNHLY and FYNNEI. V lost 4 bases to trimming and J lost 1 base, with 5 bases between them. CDR3 length: 14 residues. The CDR3 region is CASSAGSGANVLTF. The CDR3 DNA sequence: TGTGCCAGCAGTGCCGGGTCTGGGGCCAACGTCCTGACTTTC.